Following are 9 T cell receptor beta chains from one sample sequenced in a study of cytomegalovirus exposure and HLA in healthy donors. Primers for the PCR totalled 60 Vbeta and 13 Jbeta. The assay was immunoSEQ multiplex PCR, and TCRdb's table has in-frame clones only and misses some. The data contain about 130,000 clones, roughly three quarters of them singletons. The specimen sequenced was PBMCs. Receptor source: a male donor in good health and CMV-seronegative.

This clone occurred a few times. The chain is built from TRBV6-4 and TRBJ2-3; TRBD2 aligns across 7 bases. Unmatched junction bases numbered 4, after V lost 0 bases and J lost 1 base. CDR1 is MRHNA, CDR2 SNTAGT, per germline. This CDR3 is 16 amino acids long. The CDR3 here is CASSDSGGFGTDTQYF. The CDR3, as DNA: TGTGCCAGCAGTGACTCGGGAGGGTTCGGCACAGATACGCAGTATTTT.

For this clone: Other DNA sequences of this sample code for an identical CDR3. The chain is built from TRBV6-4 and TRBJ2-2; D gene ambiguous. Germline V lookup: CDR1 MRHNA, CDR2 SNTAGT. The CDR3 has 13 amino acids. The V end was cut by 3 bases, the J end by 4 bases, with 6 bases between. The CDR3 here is CASSDRGTGELFF. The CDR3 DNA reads TGTGCCAGCAGTGATCGAGGCACCGGGGAGCTGTTTTTT.

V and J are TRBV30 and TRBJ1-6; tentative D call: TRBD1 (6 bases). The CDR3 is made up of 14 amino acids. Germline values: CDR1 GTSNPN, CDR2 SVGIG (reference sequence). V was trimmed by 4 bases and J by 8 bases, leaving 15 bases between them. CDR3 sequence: CAWIGRGFDSPLHF. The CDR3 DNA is TGTGCCTGGATCGGCAGGGGATTTGATTCACCCCTCCACTTT. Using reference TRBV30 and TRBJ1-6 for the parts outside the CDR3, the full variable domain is SQTIHQWPATLVQPVGSPLSLECTVEGTSNPNLYWYRQAAGRGLQLLFYSVGIGQISSEVPQNLSASRPQDRQFILSSKKLLLSDSGFYLCAWIGRGFDSPLHFGNGTRLTVT.

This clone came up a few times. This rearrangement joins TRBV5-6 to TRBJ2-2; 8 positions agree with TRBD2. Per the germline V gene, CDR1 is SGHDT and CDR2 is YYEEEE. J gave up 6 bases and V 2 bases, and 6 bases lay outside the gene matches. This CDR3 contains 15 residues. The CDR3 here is CASSFGGALPGELFF. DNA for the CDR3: TGTGCCAGCAGCTTCGGGGGGGCCCTGCCCGGGGAGCTGTTTTTT.

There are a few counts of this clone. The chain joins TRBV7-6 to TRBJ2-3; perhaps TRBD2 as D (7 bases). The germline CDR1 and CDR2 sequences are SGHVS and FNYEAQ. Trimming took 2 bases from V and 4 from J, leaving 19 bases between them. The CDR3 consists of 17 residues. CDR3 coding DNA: TGTGCCAGCAGCTTAATGGCGGGGGCAACTGGAGCAGATACGCAGTATTTT. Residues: CASSLMAGATGADTQYF.

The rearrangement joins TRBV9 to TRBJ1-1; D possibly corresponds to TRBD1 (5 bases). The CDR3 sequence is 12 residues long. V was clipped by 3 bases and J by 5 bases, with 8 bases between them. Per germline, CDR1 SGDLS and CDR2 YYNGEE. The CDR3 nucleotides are TGTGCCAGCAGCGCCCAGGGAACTGAAGCTTTCTTT. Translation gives CASSAQGTEAFF. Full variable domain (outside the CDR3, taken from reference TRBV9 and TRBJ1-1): DSGVTQTPKHLITATGQRVTLRCSPRSGDLSVYWYQQSLDQGLQFLIQYYNGEERAKGNILERFSAQQFPDLHSELNLSSLELGDSALYFCASSAQGTEAFFGQGTRLTVV.

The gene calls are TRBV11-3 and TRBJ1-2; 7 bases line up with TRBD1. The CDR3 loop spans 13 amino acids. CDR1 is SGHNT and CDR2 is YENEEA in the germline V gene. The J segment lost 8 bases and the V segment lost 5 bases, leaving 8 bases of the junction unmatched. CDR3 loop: CASSTDREHGYTF. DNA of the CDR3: TGTGCCAGCAGCACCGACAGGGAACACGGCTACACCTTC.

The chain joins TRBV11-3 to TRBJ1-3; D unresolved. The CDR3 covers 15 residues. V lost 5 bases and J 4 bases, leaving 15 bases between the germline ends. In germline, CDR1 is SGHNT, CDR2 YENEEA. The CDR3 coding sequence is TGTGCCAGCAGCCCAGAACCGGGGAAAGGAAACACCATATATTTT. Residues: CASSPEPGKGNTIYF.

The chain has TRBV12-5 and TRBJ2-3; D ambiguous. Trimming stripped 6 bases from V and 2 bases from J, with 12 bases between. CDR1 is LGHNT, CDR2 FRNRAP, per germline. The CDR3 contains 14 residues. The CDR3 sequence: CASGLRSTTDTQYF. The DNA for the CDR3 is TGTGCTAGTGGCCTACGGAGTACCACAGATACGCAGTATTTT.